This TCR beta chain was identified during a study of vaccination and CD4 T cells after COVID-19. Study at large: Investigators stimulated cells with overlapping spike peptides drawn from SARS-CoV-2, HCoV-NL63, HCoV-OC43 and HCoV-229E. Each control culture was treated with a CEFX pool, an HIV-1 Nef pool, or no peptide.

The treatment: roughly 10-day PBMC culture with coronavirus spike peptide pools or control peptides (ViraFEST assay). Oncomine TCR Beta short-read sequencing was applied to DNA from cultured CD4+ T cells. Using its own MiXCR run on the PCR reads, TCRdb lists one record per CDR3 protein. The sample has some 19,000 distinct CDR3 sequences, 35% to 55% seen once. This CDR3 spans 15 amino acids. The V gene end was trimmed by 8 bases and the J gene end by 1 base; junction bases not matched to a gene: 7. CDR1 and CDR2 (germline): LNHDA, SQIVND (reference sequence). There are a few counts of this clonotype. What it binds is not known.

V and J are TRBV19 and TRBJ2-1; 8 bases fit TRBD2. This TCR derives from a human donor who had recovered from COVID-19. The sequencing sample was made of CD4+ T cells from blood, cultured in vitro. The CDR3 region is CASLPTSVSYNEQFF. CDR3 coding DNA: TGTGCCAGTCTTCCGACTAGCGTATCCTACAATGAGCAGTTCTTC.